This paragraph covers one T cell receptor beta chain sequence. Participants were aged about 18 to 100 years from about 25 US areas. These data are taken from a study of blood T cell repertoires in COVID-19. As processed by the authors: Quantification of nucleated cells was approximated via reference gene primer amplification. Libraries were prepared by immunoSEQ multiplex PCR; TCRdb keeps only in-frame clonotypes and omits some of them. V and J calls and clone size are copied from that table; D and trimming were computed from the DNA. The sample carries some 230,000 clones, 80% to 90% recorded once. V lost 1 base to trimming and J lost 6 bases, with 7 bases between them. Germline-derived CDR1 and CDR2 are SGHDN and FVKESK. This CDR3 is 13 amino acids long.

The chain combines TRBV14 with TRBJ2-4, with a possible D match to TRBD1 (5 bases). Specimen: PBMCs or T cells enriched from blood (not recorded which). The TCR was taken from a woman between 18 and 29 years old in a cohort exposed to, infected with or recovered from COVID-19 (not recorded which). In DNA, the CDR3 is TGTGCCAGCAGCCAAGCGGACACAAACATTCAGTACTTC. Residues: CASSQADTNIQYF.